The clone carrying this TCR beta chain was detected only a few times. Its antigen is currently unknown. This sample was included in a study of sequential checkpoint blockade in melanoma. Whole-study context: First-line arms were nivolumab then ipilimumab, or the reverse, randomized 1:1. Roughly 23 patients had matched tumor biopsies before treatment and at week 13 after nivolumab or ipilimumab alone.

Measured with immunoSEQ multiplex PCR; TCRdb has only the in-frame clones, and not every one. The table includes 7,000 to 9,000 clones, approximately 22% detected once. The CDR3 is 13 residues long. The germline V gene encodes CDR1 SGDLS and CDR2 YYNGEE. Trimming pared 7 bases from V and 2 bases from J, leaving 12 bases between. Study results and caveats: Mutational load did not correlate with tumor T-cell fraction or clonality.

Treatment meaning: randomized to nivolumab then ipilimumab (arm A) or the reverse (arm B). The sequence came from a human donor with melanoma. The specimen comprised tumor tissue (inferred from file names), sampled from a patient given nivolumab and ipilimumab in sequence. This sequence joins TRBV9 and TRBJ2-5; no firm D call. CDR3 amino acids: CASAGQTQETQYF. CDR3 coding DNA: TGTGCCAGCGCCGGGCAGACTCAAGAGACCCAGTACTTC.